This TCR beta chain was documented in a study of technical replicates of blood from several donors. The V end was cut by 6 bases, the J end by 0 bases, with 18 bases between. CDR3 length: 18 amino acids. The V gene's germline CDR1 is ENHRY and CDR2 SYGVKD. The table came from immunoSEQ multiplex PCR; TCRdb's copy has only in-frame clones and leaves some out. The repertoire includes 75,000 to 95,000 clones, roughly 93% of them detected once, and around 0.42% sits in the top ten. The V gene is TRBV10-3, the J gene TRBJ2-6; possibly TRBD2 for D (5 bases). Sequenced material: T cells isolated from PBMCs. This sequence originates from a human donor in good health. CDR3 DNA sequence: TGTGCCATCAGAGACACTTTACTAGGGAGCTCTGGGGCCAACGTCCTGACTTTC. Amino acid sequence: CAIRDTLLGSSGANVLTF.